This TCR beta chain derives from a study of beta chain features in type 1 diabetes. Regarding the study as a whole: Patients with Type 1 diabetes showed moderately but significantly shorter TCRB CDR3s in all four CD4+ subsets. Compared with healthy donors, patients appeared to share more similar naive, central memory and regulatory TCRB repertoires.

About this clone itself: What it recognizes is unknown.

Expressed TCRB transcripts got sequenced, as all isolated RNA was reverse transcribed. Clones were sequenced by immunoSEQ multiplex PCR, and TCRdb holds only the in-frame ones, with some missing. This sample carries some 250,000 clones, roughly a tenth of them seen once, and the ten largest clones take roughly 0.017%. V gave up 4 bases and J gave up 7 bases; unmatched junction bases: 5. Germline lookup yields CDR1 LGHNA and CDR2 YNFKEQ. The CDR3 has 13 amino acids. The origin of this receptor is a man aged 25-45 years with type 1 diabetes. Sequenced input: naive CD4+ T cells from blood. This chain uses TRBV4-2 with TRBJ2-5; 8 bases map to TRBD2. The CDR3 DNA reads TGTGCCAGCAGCCGCCCGGGGGGGACGACCCAGTACTTC. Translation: CASSRPGGTTQYF.